This T cell receptor beta chain was documented in a study of T cell responses to AZD1222 COVID-19 vaccine. Study details: Some second doses came at about 4 weeks and others at about 12 weeks; these were pooled. Whole-study results and caveats: Clonal diversity was possibly underestimated; the donors were predominantly white British and more often female. None of the repertoires were sampled until the peak T cell response had passed.

Comment on this clone: Its target is unknown.

CDR1 is SGHRS and CDR2 is YFSETQ in the germline V gene. V gave up 0 bases and J gave up 6 bases, with 19 bases separating them. The CDR3 runs to 17 residues. Sequencing used immunoSEQ multiplex PCR; TCRdb keeps in-frame clones, though not all of them. The profile shows 140,000 to 150,000 clones, just over 90% of them singletons. This clonotype was sampled from an adult in good health. This sequence joins TRBV5-1 and TRBJ2-1; the D call may be TRBD1 or TRBD2 (5 bases each). This specimen consisted of peripheral blood, obtained on day 0 of AZD1222 vaccination. The CDR3 DNA sequence: TGCGCCAGCAGCTTGGACGGGACGCCCGGATATGGCAATGAGCAGTTCTTC. Translating gives CASSLDGTPGYGNEQFF.